This entry is about one T cell receptor (beta chain). CDR1 LGHNA and CDR2 YSLEER come from the germline V gene. The CDR3 has 13 residues. V shed 3 bases, J shed 10 bases, and the junction held 4 bases outside the gene matches. A multiplex PCR was run with 60 Vbeta primers and 13 Jbeta primers. TCRdb's copy holds only in-frame clones and misses some; the assay was immunoSEQ multiplex PCR. The sample yields about 190,000 clones, about 80% seen once. This record comes from a study of cytomegalovirus exposure and HLA in healthy donors. This TCR derives from a woman in her 30s in good health and CMV-seropositive. Sequencing used PBMCs. The chain is built from TRBV4-3 and TRBJ2-1; 9 nucleotides agree with TRBD1. CDR3 amino acids: CASSHLTGGEQFF. CDR3 nucleotides: TGCGCCAGCAGCCACCTCACAGGGGGCGAGCAGTTCTTC.